The sample holds one count of the clone carrying this TCR beta chain. Its cognate antigen is unknown. In nominal health when sampled, donors likely had unrecorded immune exposures nonetheless. The PCR employed 60 Vbeta primers together with 13 Jbeta primers. The repertoire was sequenced with immunoSEQ multiplex PCR; TCRdb's copy has only in-frame clones and lacks some. The table includes around 200,000 clones, around 83% detected once. These data are taken from a study of cytomegalovirus exposure and HLA in healthy donors. Study conclusions and caveats: As a later analysis revealed, most CMV-associated TCR beta chains appeared HLA-restricted. Earlier analysis yielded a pattern in which most TCR beta V segments were productive about 87% or about 30% of the time. A later analysis linked 15,000 to 20,000 TCR beta sequences to HLA alleles at 0.05 false discovery rate.

CDR1 KGHSH and CDR2 LQKENI come from the germline V gene. The CDR3 has 15 residues. Trimming shortened V by 2 bases and J by 4 bases, and 12 bases separated the two germline ends. The sample taken for sequencing was PBMCs. This chain joins TRBV18 and TRBJ1-5; D gene ambiguous. This sequence was found in a girl aged 2-10 years in good health and CMV-seropositive. CDR3 residues: CASSPVDGGNQPQHF. The CDR3 nucleotides read TGTGCCAGCTCACCAGTTGACGGAGGGAATCAGCCCCAGCATTTT.